These 22 T cell receptor beta chains originate from one sample sequenced in a study of shared clonotypes between healthy human individuals. The protocol was immunoSEQ multiplex PCR, while the TCRdb copy is restricted to in-frame clones and leaves out a portion. The sample records about 1.5 million clones, nearly 99% being singletons. The sequencing sample was made of naive CD4+ T cells sorted from blood. Described subset: CD45RA+ positively selected. The origin of the receptors is a man between 25 and 39 years old in good health.

The rearrangement links TRBV30 to TRBJ1-5, with TRBD1 as a possible D gene (5 bases). Germline CDR1 reads GTSNPN; CDR2 reads SVGIG (reference sequence). V was shortened by 3 bases and J by 7 bases, with 13 bases between the two germline ends. The CDR3 runs to 13 residues. The CDR3 DNA follows: TGTGCCTGGAGAACGCAGGGTGGCCAGCCCCAGCATTTT. Residues: CAWRTQGGQPQHF.

This chain connects TRBV21-1 to TRBJ2-1; TRBD2 reflects the table's D call only, with no check against the DNA. TRBV21-1 is annotated as a pseudogene. This CDR3 region has 13 residues. The CDR3 DNA sequence: TGTGCCAAAAGACTAGCGGGAGGGGGTGAGCAGTTCTTC. Amino acid sequence: CAKRLAGGGEQFF.

This clone was seen once. The rearrangement joins TRBV5-8 to TRBJ2-7; tentatively, D is TRBD1 or TRBD2 (5 bases each). V lost 4 bases and J lost 3, with 23 bases in between. Germline loops: CDR1 SGHTS, CDR2 YDEGEE. This CDR3 is 17 amino acids long. This CDR3 reads CASSGDRLNFNRYEQYF. In nucleotides, the CDR3 is TGTGCCAGCAGCGGCGACAGACTAAACTTCAACCGCTACGAGCAGTACTTC. The full variable domain, completed using reference TRBV5-8 and TRBJ2-7, is EAGVTQSPTHLIKTRGQQATLRCSPISGHTSVYWYQQALGLGLQFLLWYDEGEERNRGNFPPRFSGRQFPNYSSELNVNALELEDSALYLCASSGDRLNFNRYEQYFGPGTRLTVT.

The CDR3 coding sequence is TGTGCCTGGGCGACTAGCGGGGGGAATGAGCAGTTCTTC. This encodes CAWATSGGNEQFF. The chain couples TRBV30 to TRBJ2-1; 13 bases agree with TRBD2. Trimming removed 5 bases from V and 7 bases from J; junction bases left unmatched: 2. From germline, CDR1 is GTSNPN and CDR2 SVGIG (reference sequence). The CDR3 covers 13 residues. Based on the CDR3 plus reference TRBV30 and TRBJ2-1, the full variable domain is SQTIHQWPATLVQPVGSPLSLECTVEGTSNPNLYWYRQAAGRGLQLLFYSVGIGQISSEVPQNLSASRPQDRQFILSSKKLLLSDSGFYLCAWATSGGNEQFFGPGTRLTVL.

V gene TRBV10-2 combines with J gene TRBJ1-3, with no clear D. V was clipped by 6 bases and J by 0 bases, with 9 bases between them. Germline CDR1 is WSHSY and CDR2 is SAAADI. The CDR3 is 14 residues long. The CDR3, as DNA: TGCGCCAGCAGGGGGATAATCTCTGGAAACACCATATATTTT. Protein product: CASRGIISGNTIYF.

V gene TRBV25-1 combines with J gene TRBJ2-7; 7 bases line up with TRBD2. The germline CDR1 and CDR2 sequences are MGHDK and SYGVNS. V shed 4 bases and J 10 bases; nucleotides not matched to a gene: 7. The CDR3 consists of 12 residues. The CDR3 reads CASSGGGKQQYF. CDR3 DNA sequence: TGTGCCAGCAGTGGCGGGGGTAAACAACAGTACTTC.

The rearrangement joins TRBV18 to TRBJ2-7; D gene uncertain. Germline V gene lookup returns CDR1 KGHSH and CDR2 LQKENI. V lost 3 bases, J lost 3 bases, and 12 bases lay in between. The CDR3 is 14 residues long. In nucleotides, the CDR3 is TGTGCCAGCTCACCGACCAGGTCCTACTACGAGCAGTACTTC. Encoded protein: CASSPTRSYYEQYF.

This clone has just one count. The rearrangement uses TRBV7-9 and TRBJ2-7; possible D gene TRBD2, 6 bases. Trimming shortened V by 3 bases and J by 7 bases, and 25 bases separated the two germline ends. Germline CDR1 reads SEHNR; CDR2 reads FQNEAQ (reference sequence). The CDR3 has 17 amino acids. The CDR3 loop reads CASSFLTASAGWREQYF. The CDR3 DNA reads as TGTGCCAGCAGCTTCCTGACCGCTAGCGCGGGTTGGCGTGAGCAGTACTTC.

This clone appeared a single time. The chain couples TRBV27 to TRBJ2-7; D assignment may be TRBD1 or TRBD2 (6 bases each). Germline lookup yields CDR1 MNHEY and CDR2 SMNVEV (reference sequence). Trimming shortened V by 6 bases and J by 4 bases, and 22 bases separated the two germline ends. The CDR3 is 16 amino acids. The CDR3 DNA reads as TGTGCCAGCAGCCGAACGACAAGGGGGGCGGAGTACGAGCAGTACTTC. Its translation is CASSRTTRGAEYEQYF.

V usage is TRBV4-3 and J usage is TRBJ2-3; D not certain. The V and J ends lost 1 base and 2 bases respectively, with 10 bases between them. Germline V gene lookup returns CDR1 LGHNA and CDR2 YSLEER. The CDR3 consists of 15 residues. The CDR3 region has the DNA TGCGCCAGCAGCCAAGGACCGTTAGCCACAGATACGCAGTATTTT. This sequence encodes CASSQGPLATDTQYF.

This clone was recorded only once. The chain carries TRBV15 and TRBJ1-4; D is uncertain. In germline, CDR1 is LNHNV, CDR2 YYDKDF (reference sequence). Trimming removed 3 bases from V and 2 bases from J, with 7 bases in between. The CDR3 is made up of 14 amino acids. The CDR3 sequence: CATSRASTNEKLFF. The CDR3 DNA follows: TGTGCCACCAGCAGGGCGAGCACTAATGAAAAACTGTTTTTT.

A note on this clone: The same CDR3 arises from other DNA sequences in this sample as well. The gene calls are TRBV28 and TRBJ2-1; 10 nucleotides line up with TRBD1. The trim removed 8 bases at V and 0 bases at J, leaving 4 bases unmatched. This CDR3 contains 15 residues. CDR1 and CDR2 from the germline V gene are MDHEN and SYDVKM. Here the CDR3 reads CASRRQGASYNEQFF. In DNA form, the CDR3 reads TGTGCCAGCCGCAGACAGGGGGCCTCCTACAATGAGCAGTTCTTC.

V usage is TRBV2 and J usage is TRBJ1-5; weak D call: TRBD1 (5 bases). CDR1 SNHLY and CDR2 FYNNEI come from the germline V gene. The CDR3 totals 15 residues. Trimming took off 6 bases at V and 3 bases at J, with 15 bases between the two ends. The CDR3 coding sequence is TGTGCCAGCAGCCTCGGGACCGCCAACAATCAGCCCCAGCATTTT. The encoded protein is CASSLGTANNQPQHF.

The genes are TRBV18 and TRBJ1-2; TRBD1 is a possible D gene (5 bases). This CDR3 is built from 12 residues. Germline-derived CDR1 and CDR2 are KGHSH and LQKENI. V was shortened by 1 base and J by 8 bases, with 8 bases between the two germline ends. The CDR3 coding sequence is TGTGCCAGCTCACCACGGGACGGCGGCTACACCTTC. Translating it yields CASSPRDGGYTF.

V and J are TRBV18 and TRBJ1-1; D remains ambiguous. CDR1 KGHSH and CDR2 LQKENI come from the germline V gene. The ends were cut back, 1 base at V and 3 bases at J, with 12 bases in the middle. The CDR3 runs 15 residues. Here the CDR3 reads CASSPLRLMDTEAFF. CDR3 bases: TGTGCCAGCTCACCACTGAGATTAATGGACACTGAAGCTTTCTTT.

The chain uses TRBV7-8 and TRBJ2-5; tentatively, D is TRBD2 (7 bases). Germline V gene sequence: CDR1 SGHVS, CDR2 FQNEAQ. The V end lost 5 bases, the J end lost 9 bases, and 25 bases lay between the germline ends. CDR3 length: 16 amino acids. The CDR3 DNA is TGTGCCAGCAGCCCATTTAGGGGGGAGGGCCGGGGGTCCCAGTACTTC. Its translation is CASSPFRGEGRGSQYF.

The rearrangement joins TRBV19 to TRBJ1-5, with 9 bases matching TRBD1. Losses at the gene ends were 1 base for V and 13 bases for J; bases not matched to a gene: 11. Germline-derived CDR1 and CDR2 are LNHDA and SQIVND (reference sequence). The CDR3 covers 15 residues. CDR3 residues: CASSIARGTGGLQHF. CDR3 DNA: TGTGCCAGTAGTATAGCAAGAGGCACAGGGGGCCTTCAGCATTTT.

This rearrangement joins TRBV4-1 to TRBJ2-2; 11 positions match TRBD2. The CDR3 has 17 amino acids. Trimming at V came to 3 bases and at J to 6 bases, leaving 9 bases not matched to a gene. Looked up from germline, CDR1 is MGHRA and CDR2 is YSYEKL. The CDR3 region is CASSQELAGGIAGELFF. The CDR3, as DNA: TGCGCCAGCAGCCAGGAATTAGCGGGAGGGATAGCCGGGGAGCTGTTTTTT.

The chain is built from TRBV6-5 and TRBJ2-3, with D unresolved. CDR3 length: 14 residues. CDR1 is MNHEY, CDR2 SVGAGI, per germline. V shed 6 bases and J shed 3 bases, with 13 bases lying between them. The CDR3 DNA reads as TGTGCCAGCAGCCGTCGGAGTTCGACAGATACGCAGTATTTT. Its translation is CASSRRSSTDTQYF.

The chain couples TRBV11-2 to TRBJ2-1; TRBD2 is a possible D gene (6 bases). Trimming took 5 bases from V and 9 from J, leaving 14 bases between them. Germline V gene lookup returns CDR1 SGHAT and CDR2 FQNNGV. The CDR3 runs to 13 residues. CDR3 sequence (DNA): TGTGCCAGCAGCGAGTCCCGGGACTTTGAGCAGTTCTTC. Translating gives CASSESRDFEQFF. The variable domain in full, completed from reference TRBV11-2 and TRBJ2-1, reads EAGVAQSPRYKIIEKRQSVAFWCNPISGHATLYWYQQILGQGPKLLIQFQNNGVVDDSQLPKDRFSAERLKGVDSTLKIQPAKLEDSAVYLCASSESRDFEQFFGPGTRLTVL.

The chain uses TRBV6-1 and TRBJ2-3; D tentatively fits TRBD1 or TRBD2 (5 bases each). V lost 3 bases and J lost 4, with 8 bases in between. The CDR3 is 13 residues long. The germline gives CDR1 MNHNS, CDR2 SASEGT. In DNA, the CDR3 is TGTGCCAGCAGTGAGGTGGGGGCAGATACGCAGTATTTT. Translated: CASSEVGADTQYF.

The rearrangement links TRBV23-1 to TRBJ2-7, with no clear D. TRBV23-1 is annotated as an ORF whose role is uncertain. The CDR3 is made up of 11 amino acids. With 11 bases removed from V and 2 bases from J, the gap between germline ends came to 10 bases. The CDR3 here is CACRTAYEQYF. The CDR3 nucleotides are TGCGCCTGCCGGACGGCCTACGAGCAGTACTTC.